The following is a T cell receptor beta chain sequence with its context. TCRdb's copy holds only in-frame clones and misses some; the assay was immunoSEQ multiplex PCR. The repertoire holds over 30,000 clones, with roughly 89% as singletons. The CDR3 is made up of 17 amino acids. V was cut by 4 bases and J by 1 base, with 21 bases left in between. Looked up from germline, CDR1 is SGDLS and CDR2 is YYNGEE. The data belong to a study of T cell changes during pregnancy in multiple sclerosis. V usage is TRBV9 and J usage is TRBJ2-7, with D possibly TRBD2 on 6 matching bases. The source material was CD8+ T cells from peripheral blood mononuclear cells, sampled in the third trimester of pregnancy. This clonotype was obtained from a female donor with multiple sclerosis, enrolled in a pregnancy study. The CDR3 sequence is CASSPGDGAGASYEQYF. The DNA of the CDR3 is TGTGCCAGCAGCCCGGGGGATGGGGCAGGAGCTTCCTACGAGCAGTACTTC.